A single sample is the source of the 30 T cell receptor beta chains below, sequenced in a study of T cell changes during pregnancy in multiple sclerosis. Sequencing used immunoSEQ multiplex PCR; TCRdb keeps in-frame clones, though not all of them. The data contain tens of thousands of clones, under 95% of them seen just once; the ten biggest clones take up 4.5%. The sequencing used peripheral blood, collected in the second trimester of pregnancy. The receptors were sampled from a female donor in good health, enrolled as a control in a pregnancy study.

J is TRBJ1-2 and V is TRBV27; TRBD1 is a possible D gene (6 bases). CDR1 is MNHEY, CDR2 SMNVEV, per germline (reference sequence). This CDR3 spans 16 amino acids. V was shortened by 4 bases and J by 2 bases, with 17 bases between the two germline ends. The CDR3 loop is CASSSTPNQGNYGYTF. CDR3 nucleotide sequence: TGTGCCAGCAGTTCTACACCAAACCAGGGGAACTATGGCTACACCTTC.

The V gene is TRBV5-4, the J gene TRBJ1-6; tentative D call: TRBD1 (5 bases). This CDR3 contains 16 residues. Deletions cut 4 bases from V and 3 bases from J, with 14 bases between. The germline V gene encodes CDR1 SGHNT and CDR2 YYREEE (reference sequence). CDR3 residues: CASSRSGGNYNSPLHF. The DNA of the CDR3 is TGTGCCAGCAGCCGTTCTGGGGGGAACTATAATTCACCCCTCCACTTT.

The chain combines TRBV7-3 with TRBJ2-1; 10 nucleotides agree with TRBD2. Per germline, CDR1 SGHTA and CDR2 FQGTGA. The V segment lost 5 bases and the J segment 8 bases; nucleotides outside the gene matches: 6. This CDR3 spans 14 amino acids. The CDR3 region has the DNA TGTGCCAGCAGCAATCATGGGACTAGCGATGAGCAGTTCTTC. Amino acids: CASSNHGTSDEQFF.

This clone came up a few times. The V and J genes are TRBV19 and TRBJ1-1, with D perhaps TRBD1 (5 bases). The V gene's germline CDR1 is LNHDA and CDR2 SQIVND (reference sequence). The V end was cut by 9 bases, the J end by 5 bases, with 22 bases between. The CDR3 contains 15 residues. CDR3 in DNA: TGTGCCAGGAATAGGCTGGGGGGGAGGAGAACTGAAGCTTTCTTT. As protein: CARNRLGGRRTEAFF. Looking up the rest from reference TRBV19 and TRBJ1-1 gives the full variable domain: DGGITQSPKYLFRKEGQNVTLSCEQNLNHDAMYWYRQDPGQGLRLIYYSQIVNDFQKGDIAEGYSVSREKKESFPLTVTSAQKNPTAFYLCARNRLGGRRTEAFFGQGTRLTVV.

The V and J genes are TRBV9 and TRBJ2-3; D is unresolved. CDR3 length: 14 amino acids. Germline CDR1 and CDR2: SGDLS and YYNGEE. The V and J ends lost 4 bases and 0 bases respectively, with 9 bases between them. This chain's CDR3 is CASSTHSSTDTQYF. The CDR3, as DNA: TGTGCCAGCAGCACGCACAGTAGCACAGATACGCAGTATTTT.

The V and J genes are TRBV4-1 and TRBJ2-1; 7 bases fit TRBD1. After removal of 2 bases from V and 4 bases from J, the junction contained 11 bases not matched to a gene. There are 17 residues in the CDR3. CDR1 is MGHRA and CDR2 is YSYEKL in the germline V gene. This CDR3 reads CASSQTHDRARYNEQFF. Here the CDR3 DNA reads TGCGCCAGCAGCCAAACTCATGACAGGGCCCGTTACAATGAGCAGTTCTTC.

This chain connects TRBV9 to TRBJ1-1, with D unresolved. Germline lookup yields CDR1 SGDLS and CDR2 YYNGEE. This CDR3 has 16 residues. Trimming removed 3 bases from V and 0 bases from J, with 15 bases in between. CDR3: CASSAEGGGVNTEAFF. The CDR3 DNA reads as TGTGCCAGCAGCGCCGAGGGAGGAGGCGTGAACACTGAAGCTTTCTTT.

This clone was detected only once. This chain uses TRBV10-3 with TRBJ1-1; tentative D call: TRBD1 (5 bases). The CDR3 extends over 15 amino acids. Trimming cost V 0 bases and J 1 base, with 9 bases left between them. Germline lookup yields CDR1 ENHRY and CDR2 SYGVKD. Written as DNA, the CDR3 is TGTGCCATCAGTGAGTCGGCAGGGTGGAACACTGAAGCTTTCTTT. Encoded protein: CAISESAGWNTEAFF.

Remarks on this clone: Other DNA variants within this sample encode the same CDR3. V and J are TRBV7-9 and TRBJ1-1; 8 positions match TRBD1. The ends lost 5 bases at V and 4 bases at J; junction bases unmatched: 15. The CDR3 totals 17 residues. Germline V lookup: CDR1 SEHNR, CDR2 FQNEAQ (reference sequence). CDR3: CASSPPDRGPAGTEAFF. CDR3 coding DNA: TGTGCCAGCAGCCCCCCAGACAGGGGACCGGCGGGCACTGAAGCTTTCTTT. Filled out from reference TRBV7-9 and TRBJ1-1, the complete variable domain reads DTGVSQNPRHKITKRGQNVTFRCDPISEHNRLYWYRQTLGQGPEFLTYFQNEAQLEKSRLLSDRFSAERPKGSFSTLEIQRTEQGDSAMYLCASSPPDRGPAGTEAFFGQGTRLTVV.

This rearrangement joins TRBV23-1 to TRBJ1-4, with 11 bases that match TRBD1. TRBV23-1 is marked as an open reading frame, function uncertain. The V segment lost 6 bases and the J segment 8 bases; nucleotides outside the gene matches: 14. This CDR3 region has 17 residues. The CDR3: CASSPGQGADLREKLFF. The DNA for the CDR3 is TGCGCCAGCAGCCCCGGACAGGGGGCCGATCTTAGGGAAAAACTGTTTTTT.

This chain connects TRBV9 to TRBJ2-7; TRBD1 aligns across 8 bases. The CDR3 extends over 14 amino acids. The germline V gene encodes CDR1 SGDLS and CDR2 YYNGEE. V was pared by 0 bases and J by 5 bases, with 4 bases of the junction left unmatched. The CDR3 coding sequence is TGTGCCAGCAGCGTAGCGGACAGGGTCCACGAGCAGTACTTC. Amino acid sequence: CASSVADRVHEQYF.

This clone was observed once. This chain joins TRBV19 and TRBJ1-5, with D uncertain. The V end lost 3 bases, the J end lost 7 bases, and 10 bases lay between the germline ends. This CDR3 is 13 amino acids long. CDR1 is LNHDA, CDR2 SQIVND, per germline (reference sequence). The CDR3 sequence is CASSIGGKQPQHF. CDR3 nucleotide sequence: TGTGCCAGTAGTATCGGAGGGAAACAGCCCCAGCATTTT.

The rearrangement links TRBV27 to TRBJ1-5, with TRBD1 as a possible D gene (6 bases). Germline loops: CDR1 MNHEY, CDR2 SMNVEV (reference sequence). The CDR3 is made up of 16 amino acids. The V gene lost 7 bases and the J gene lost 1 base, with 17 bases spanning the gap. Here the CDR3 DNA reads TGTGCCAGCATCCTGGGAGGGGGGGCCAGCAATCAGCCCCAGCATTTT. Translation: CASILGGGASNQPQHF.

The rearrangement links TRBV5-1 to TRBJ2-2, with 12 bases aligning to TRBD2. V shed 2 bases, J shed 4 bases, and the junction held 0 bases outside the gene matches. This CDR3 region has 15 residues. The V gene's germline CDR1 is SGHRS and CDR2 YFSETQ. CDR3 region: CASSLLAGGTGELFF. The CDR3, as DNA: TGCGCCAGCAGCTTACTAGCGGGGGGCACCGGGGAGCTGTTTTTT. The variable domain in full, completed from reference TRBV5-1 and TRBJ2-2, reads KAGVTQTPRYLIKTRGQQVTLSCSPISGHRSVSWYQQTPGQGLQFLFEYFSETQRNKGNFPGRFSGRQFSNSRSEMNVSTLELGDSALYLCASSLLAGGTGELFFGEGSRLTVL.

V usage is TRBV7-2 and J usage is TRBJ2-5, with TRBD1 matching over 7 bases. Germline assignment: CDR1 SGHTA and CDR2 FQGNSA. V lost 5 bases to trimming and J lost 4 bases; unmatched junction nucleotides: 7. The CDR3 contains 14 residues. The CDR3 region has the DNA TGTGCCAGCAGCCTACAGGGGAATGGAGAGACCCAGTACTTC. Its protein is CASSLQGNGETQYF.

The chain employs TRBV5-1 and TRBJ1-6; 11 bases align to TRBD1. Germline CDR1 SGHRS, CDR2 YFSETQ. Germline trimming cut 0 bases from V and 12 bases from J; bases unmatched to any gene: 14. The CDR3 spans 18 residues. CDR3 nucleotides: TGCGCCAGCAGCTTGGTTCGCGGACAGGGGGCGCGGAGTGGACCCCTCCACTTT. It is translated as CASSLVRGQGARSGPLHF.

This chain joins TRBV11-2 and TRBJ1-3; tentative D call: TRBD1 (6 bases). The CDR3 has 15 amino acids. CDR1 SGHAT and CDR2 FQNNGV come from the germline V gene. V lost 6 bases to trimming and J lost 2 bases, with 14 bases between them. The CDR3 protein is CASRSLRGPGNTIYF. The CDR3 DNA reads TGTGCCAGCAGGTCCCTCAGGGGCCCTGGAAACACCATATATTTT.

The chain couples TRBV9 to TRBJ2-1; D gene uncertain. The CDR3 consists of 11 residues. The V gene lost 5 bases and the J gene lost 10 bases, with 10 bases spanning the gap. The germline gives CDR1 SGDLS, CDR2 YYNGEE. The CDR3 region has the DNA TGTGCCAGCAGATTAGACGGGGAGCAGTTCTTC. It translates to CASRLDGEQFF.

The chain recombines TRBV9 with TRBJ2-7, with D possibly being TRBD2 (6 bases). The germline CDR1 and CDR2 sequences are SGDLS and YYNGEE. The CDR3 has 17 amino acids. V dropped 1 base and J dropped 5 bases, with 22 bases sitting between them. The CDR3 region is CASSVSSGSGFRDEQYF. The DNA for the CDR3 is TGTGCCAGCAGCGTATCTTCCGGGAGTGGGTTTCGGGACGAGCAGTACTTC.

The chain is built from TRBV14 and TRBJ1-2, with D perhaps matching TRBD1 (5 bases). The CDR3 has 16 amino acids. V was pared by 0 bases and J by 3 bases, with 14 bases between. CDR1 is SGHDN, CDR2 FVKESK, per germline. The CDR3 here is CASSQDLWWGDYGYTF. In nucleotides, the CDR3 is TGTGCCAGCAGCCAAGATCTTTGGTGGGGGGACTATGGCTACACCTTC.

CDR3 sequence: CATEVGLAGSYTQYF. For the CDR3, the DNA is TGTGCCACCGAGGTTGGACTAGCCGGGAGTTATACGCAGTATTTT. V gene TRBV15 combines with J gene TRBJ2-3; 8 positions match TRBD2. From germline, CDR1 is LNHNV and CDR2 YYDKDF (reference sequence). Trimming cost V 8 bases and J 7 bases; bases outside gene matches: 14. The length of the CDR3 is 15 residues.

This sequence joins TRBV6-5 and TRBJ1-2; 10 bases map to TRBD1. In germline, CDR1 is MNHEY, CDR2 SVGAGI. The V gene end was trimmed by 6 bases and the J gene end by 7 bases; junction bases not matched to a gene: 5. CDR3 length equals 13 residues. CDR3 sequence (DNA): TGTGCCAGCAGCCCGGGACAGGGGATTGGCTACACCTTC. It is translated as CASSPGQGIGYTF.

The rearrangement links TRBV11-3 to TRBJ2-7; tentatively, D is TRBD1 (5 bases). V lost 0 bases and J 2 bases, leaving 11 bases between the germline ends. The CDR3 runs 15 residues. Germline V gene data show CDR1 as SGHNT and CDR2 as YENEEA. The CDR3 sequence is CASSLEVSRAYEQYF. The CDR3 coding sequence is TGTGCCAGCAGCTTAGAGGTAAGCAGGGCCTACGAGCAGTACTTC.

The DNA of the CDR3 is TGTGCCCCCTTGGACAGGGGTAATTCACCCCTCCACTTT. This sequence encodes CAPLDRGNSPLHF. V usage is TRBV21-1 and J usage is TRBJ1-6; the table calls TRBD1, which could not be checked here. TRBV21-1 is tagged as a pseudogene. The CDR3 consists of 13 residues.

This rearrangement joins TRBV7-2 to TRBJ2-7; tentatively, D is TRBD2 (7 bases). V lost 1 base, J lost 2 bases, and 15 bases lay in between. The germline gives CDR1 SGHTA, CDR2 FQGNSA. There are 16 residues in the CDR3. CDR3 sequence (DNA): TGTGCCAGCAGCTTAGAGGCGGGGGCCCTAGCCTACGAGCAGTACTTC. This sequence encodes CASSLEAGALAYEQYF.

This clone occurred once. V usage is TRBV28 and J usage is TRBJ1-5; D remains ambiguous. CDR1 and CDR2 from the germline V gene are MDHEN and SYDVKM. V lost 3 bases to trimming and J lost 3 bases, with 9 bases between them. There are 14 residues in the CDR3. This CDR3 reads CASSFENFNQPQHF. The CDR3 coding sequence is TGTGCCAGCAGTTTCGAGAACTTCAATCAGCCCCAGCATTTT.

J is TRBJ2-1 and V is TRBV10-2; TRBD2 matches 9 bases. Trimming at V came to 3 bases and at J to 5 bases, leaving 8 bases not matched to a gene. This CDR3 comprises 16 residues. Germline lookup yields CDR1 WSHSY and CDR2 SAAADI. CDR3 sequence reads: CASSELLAGGDNEQFF. The CDR3 region has the DNA TGCGCCAGCAGTGAATTGTTGGCGGGAGGGGACAATGAGCAGTTCTTC.

The chain has TRBV5-4 and TRBJ2-5; 11 bases agree with TRBD2. This CDR3 is 16 amino acids long. CDR1 and CDR2 (germline): SGHNT, YYREEE (reference sequence). V lost 3 bases and J lost 1; bases outside the gene matches: 5. CDR3 DNA: TGTGCCAGCAGCTCCGGGACTAGCGGATTCCAAGAGACCCAGTACTTC. Amino acids: CASSSGTSGFQETQYF.

The chain is built from TRBV11-3 and TRBJ2-3; D is perhaps TRBD1 (5 bases). V was clipped by 11 bases and J by 0 bases, with 18 bases between them. The germline V gene has CDR1 SGHNT and CDR2 YENEEA. The CDR3 is 15 amino acids. CDR3 protein: CAPSLRTPSTDTQYF. CDR3 bases: TGTGCCCCCAGCTTGAGGACACCCAGCACAGATACGCAGTATTTT.

The V and J genes are TRBV11-1 and TRBJ2-5; tentatively, D is TRBD2 (6 bases). In germline, CDR1 is SGHAT, CDR2 FQDESV (reference sequence). Trimming pared 5 bases from V and 5 bases from J, leaving 21 bases between. The CDR3 is made up of 16 amino acids. The CDR3 DNA is TGTGCCAGCAGCCTCGAGGGGCGGGGCACCGGGGAGACCCAGTACTTC. This translates into CASSLEGRGTGETQYF.